The sequence of this T cell receptor beta chain was determined in a study of blood T cells in healthy people across ages. Points from the study as a whole: Bulk PBMC profiling left naive and antigen-experienced comparisons inconclusive.

Remarks on this clonotype: What it recognizes is unknown.

PCR was performed a second time for about 7 to 12 cycles using a sample-barcoded 5' primer and a J-beta primer mix. Each cDNA was tagged by a template-switch adaptor containing 12 random nucleotides. MiXCR, run by TCRdb on the 5' RACE reads, gives a single entry per CDR3 protein. The table shows hundreds of thousands of distinct CDR3 sequences, with 40% to 50% occurring only once. This CDR3 contains 13 residues. V dropped 3 bases and J dropped 0 bases, with 8 bases sitting between them. The V gene's germline CDR1 is GTSNPN and CDR2 SVGIG (reference sequence). This chain uses TRBV30 with TRBJ1-2, with D uncertain. The sample consisted of blood. This clonotype was obtained from a man aged 55-75 years in good health. The CDR3 nucleotides are TGTGCCTGGAGCACGACCGCTAACTATGGCTACACCTTC. This translates into CAWSTTANYGYTF.